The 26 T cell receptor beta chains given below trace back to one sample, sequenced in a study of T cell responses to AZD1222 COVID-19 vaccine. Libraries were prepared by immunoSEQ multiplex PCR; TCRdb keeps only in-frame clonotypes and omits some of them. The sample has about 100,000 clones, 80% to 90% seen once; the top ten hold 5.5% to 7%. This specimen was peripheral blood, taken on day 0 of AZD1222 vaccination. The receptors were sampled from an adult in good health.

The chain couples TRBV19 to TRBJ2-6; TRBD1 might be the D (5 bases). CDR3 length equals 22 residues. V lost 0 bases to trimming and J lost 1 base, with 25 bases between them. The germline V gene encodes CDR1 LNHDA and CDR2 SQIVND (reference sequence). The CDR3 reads CASSIDLGTAGLVRSGANVLTF. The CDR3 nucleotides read TGTGCCAGTAGTATAGATCTGGGAACGGCAGGGTTGGTTAGGTCTGGGGCCAACGTCCTGACTTTC.

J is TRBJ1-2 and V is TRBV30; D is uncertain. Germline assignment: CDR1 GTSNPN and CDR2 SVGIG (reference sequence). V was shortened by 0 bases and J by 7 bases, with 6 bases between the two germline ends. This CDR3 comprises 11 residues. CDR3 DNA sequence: TGTGCCTGGAGTGTCACTGGTGGCTACACCTTC. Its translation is CAWSVTGGYTF.

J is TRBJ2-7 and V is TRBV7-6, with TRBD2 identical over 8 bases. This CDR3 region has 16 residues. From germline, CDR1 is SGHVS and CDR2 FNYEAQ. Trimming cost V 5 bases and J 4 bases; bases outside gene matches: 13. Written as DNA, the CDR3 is TGTGCCAGCAGCAATACCGGGACTAGTGCAACTTACGAGCAGTACTTC. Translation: CASSNTGTSATYEQYF. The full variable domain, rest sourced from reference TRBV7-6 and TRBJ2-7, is GAGVSQSPRYKVTKRGQDVALRCDPISGHVSLYWYRQALGQGPEFLTYFNYEAQQDKSGLPNDRFSAERPEGSISTLTIQRTEQRDSAMYRCASSNTGTSATYEQYFGPGTRLTVT.

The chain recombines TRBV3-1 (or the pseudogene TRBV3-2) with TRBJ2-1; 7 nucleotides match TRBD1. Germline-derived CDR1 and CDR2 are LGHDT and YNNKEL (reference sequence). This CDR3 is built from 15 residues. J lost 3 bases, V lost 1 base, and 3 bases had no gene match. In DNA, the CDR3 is TGTGCCAGCAGCCAAGCCGACAGGGACTACAATGAGCAGTTCTTC. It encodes CASSQADRDYNEQFF.

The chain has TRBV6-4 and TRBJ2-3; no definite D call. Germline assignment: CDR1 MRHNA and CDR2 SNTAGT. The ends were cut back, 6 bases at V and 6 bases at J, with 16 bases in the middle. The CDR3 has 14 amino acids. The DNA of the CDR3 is TGTGCCAGCAGAGAAAACAGTGCCAGGGATACGCAGTATTTT. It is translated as CASRENSARDTQYF.

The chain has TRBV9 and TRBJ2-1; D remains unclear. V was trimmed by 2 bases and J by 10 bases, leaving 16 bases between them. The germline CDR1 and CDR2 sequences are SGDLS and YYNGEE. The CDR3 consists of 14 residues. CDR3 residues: CASSVLGGRAEQFF. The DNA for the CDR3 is TGTGCCAGCAGCGTTTTAGGTGGCAGAGCAGAGCAGTTCTTC.

The CDR3 nucleotides are TGTGCCAGCAGCCCTCCGGACAGGGGATTTTCGGACACTGAAGCTTTCTTT. Encoded protein: CASSPPDRGFSDTEAFF. The gene calls are TRBV5-6 and TRBJ1-1, with 9 positions matching TRBD1. The CDR3 covers 17 residues. Germline V lookup: CDR1 SGHDT, CDR2 YYEEEE. With 4 bases clipped from V and 3 bases from J, the junction kept 13 bases outside the gene matches.

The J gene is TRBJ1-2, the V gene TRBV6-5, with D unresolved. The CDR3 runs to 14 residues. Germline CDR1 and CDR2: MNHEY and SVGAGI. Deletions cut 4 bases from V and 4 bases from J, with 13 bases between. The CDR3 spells CASSFLDPSYGYTF. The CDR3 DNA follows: TGTGCCAGCAGTTTCCTCGACCCAAGCTATGGCTACACCTTC.

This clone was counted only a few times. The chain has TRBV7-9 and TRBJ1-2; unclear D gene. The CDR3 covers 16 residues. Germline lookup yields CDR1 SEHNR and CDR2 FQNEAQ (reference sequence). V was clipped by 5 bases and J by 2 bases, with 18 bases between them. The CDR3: CASSPLGLRSNYGYTF. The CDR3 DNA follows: TGTGCCAGCAGCCCTCTAGGGCTCCGGTCAAACTATGGCTACACCTTC.

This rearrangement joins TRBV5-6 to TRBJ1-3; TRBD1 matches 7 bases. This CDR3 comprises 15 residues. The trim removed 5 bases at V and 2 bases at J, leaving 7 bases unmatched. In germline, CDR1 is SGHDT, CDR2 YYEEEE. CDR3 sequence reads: CASRSGDRAGNTIYF. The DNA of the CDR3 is TGTGCCAGCAGATCCGGTGACAGGGCTGGAAACACCATATATTTT.

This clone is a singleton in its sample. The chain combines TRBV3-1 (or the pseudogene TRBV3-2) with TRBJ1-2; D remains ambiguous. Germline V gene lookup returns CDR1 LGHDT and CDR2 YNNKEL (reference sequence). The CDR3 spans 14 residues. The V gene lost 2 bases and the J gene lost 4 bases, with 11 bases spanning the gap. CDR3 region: CASSQFAGTYGYTF. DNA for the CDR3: TGTGCCAGCAGCCAATTCGCCGGAACCTATGGCTACACCTTC.

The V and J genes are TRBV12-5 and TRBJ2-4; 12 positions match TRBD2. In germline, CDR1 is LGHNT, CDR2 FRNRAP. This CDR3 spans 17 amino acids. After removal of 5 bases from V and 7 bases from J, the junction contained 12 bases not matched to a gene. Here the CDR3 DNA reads TGTGCTAGTGGTAGTGGACGGCTAGCGGGAGGGGGTAACATTCAGTACTTC. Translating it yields CASGSGRLAGGGNIQYF.

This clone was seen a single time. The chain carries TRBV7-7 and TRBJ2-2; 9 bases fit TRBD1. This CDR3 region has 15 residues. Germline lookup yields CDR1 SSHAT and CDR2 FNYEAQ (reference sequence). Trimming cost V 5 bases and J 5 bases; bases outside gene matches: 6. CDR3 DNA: TGTGCCAGCAGCCGGGGACAGGGTTTGACCGGGGAGCTGTTTTTT. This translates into CASSRGQGLTGELFF. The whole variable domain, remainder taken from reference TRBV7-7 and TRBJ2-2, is GAGVSQSPRYKVTKRGQDVTLRCDPISSHATLYWYQQALGQGPEFLTYFNYEAQPDKSGLPSDRFSAERPEGSISTLTIQRTEQRDSAMYRCASSRGQGLTGELFFGEGSRLTVL.

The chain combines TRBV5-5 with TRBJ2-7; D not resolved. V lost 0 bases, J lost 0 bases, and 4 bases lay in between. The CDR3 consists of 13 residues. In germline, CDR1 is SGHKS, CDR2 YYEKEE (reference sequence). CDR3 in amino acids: CASSLVHSYEQYF. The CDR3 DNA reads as TGTGCCAGCAGCTTGGTTCACTCCTACGAGCAGTACTTC.

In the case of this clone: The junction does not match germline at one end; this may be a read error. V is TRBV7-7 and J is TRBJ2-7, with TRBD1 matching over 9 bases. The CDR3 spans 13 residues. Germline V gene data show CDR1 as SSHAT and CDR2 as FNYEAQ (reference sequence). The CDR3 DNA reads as TGTGCTAGCAGCTTACAGGGGGCATCCGAGCAGTACTTC. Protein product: CASSLQGASEQYF. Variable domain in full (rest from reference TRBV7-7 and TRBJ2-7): GAGVSQSPRYKVTKRGQDVTLRCDPISSHATLYWYQQALGQGPEFLTYFNYEAQPDKSGLPSDRFSAERPEGSISTLTIQRTEQRDSAMYRCASSLQGASEQYFGPGTRLTVT.

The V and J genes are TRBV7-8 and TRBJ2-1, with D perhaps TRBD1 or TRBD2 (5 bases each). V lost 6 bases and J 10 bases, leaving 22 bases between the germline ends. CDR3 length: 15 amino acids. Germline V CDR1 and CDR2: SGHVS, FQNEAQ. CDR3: CASRPWASSKGEQFF. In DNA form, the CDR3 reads TGTGCCAGCAGGCCCTGGGCTAGCTCTAAGGGGGAGCAGTTCTTC.

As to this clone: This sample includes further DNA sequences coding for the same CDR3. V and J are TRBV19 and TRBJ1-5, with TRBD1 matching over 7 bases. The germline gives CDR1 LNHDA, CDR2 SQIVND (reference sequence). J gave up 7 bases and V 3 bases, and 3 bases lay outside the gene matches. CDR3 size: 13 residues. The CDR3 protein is CASSIDRVQPQHF. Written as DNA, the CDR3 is TGTGCCAGTAGTATCGACAGGGTACAGCCCCAGCATTTT.

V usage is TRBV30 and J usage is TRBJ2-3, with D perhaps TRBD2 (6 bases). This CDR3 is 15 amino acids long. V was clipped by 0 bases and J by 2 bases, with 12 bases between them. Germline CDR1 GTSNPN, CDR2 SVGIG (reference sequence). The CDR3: CAWSVGSGHTDTQYF. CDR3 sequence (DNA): TGTGCCTGGAGTGTCGGGAGCGGACACACAGATACGCAGTATTTT.

The chain's CDR3 is CASSLRPGYEQYF. The CDR3 DNA sequence: TGTGCCAGCAGCTTGCGGCCGGGCTACGAGCAGTACTTC. The V call is TRBV11-3, the J call TRBJ2-7; D is undetermined. Germline CDR1 and CDR2: SGHNT and YENEEA. The CDR3 has 13 residues. The ends were cut back, 3 bases at V and 3 bases at J, with 9 bases in the middle.

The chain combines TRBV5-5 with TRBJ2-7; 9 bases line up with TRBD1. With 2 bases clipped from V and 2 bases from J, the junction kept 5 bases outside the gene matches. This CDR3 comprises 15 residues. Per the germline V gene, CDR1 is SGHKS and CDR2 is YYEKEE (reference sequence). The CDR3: CASSFGTGLTYEQYF. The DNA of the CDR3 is TGTGCCAGCAGCTTTGGGACAGGGCTGACCTACGAGCAGTACTTC.

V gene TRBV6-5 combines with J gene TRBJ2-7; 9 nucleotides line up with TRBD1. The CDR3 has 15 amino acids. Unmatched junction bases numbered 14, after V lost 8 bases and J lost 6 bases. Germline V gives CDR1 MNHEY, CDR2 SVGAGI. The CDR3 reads CASSSRRDRVTEQYF. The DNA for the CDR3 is TGTGCCAGCTCCTCACGCCGGGACAGGGTGACCGAGCAGTACTTC.

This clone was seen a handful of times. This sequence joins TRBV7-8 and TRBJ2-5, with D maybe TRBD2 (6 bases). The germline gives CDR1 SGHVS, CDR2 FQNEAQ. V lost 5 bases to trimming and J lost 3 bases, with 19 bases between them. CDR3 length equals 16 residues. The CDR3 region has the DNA TGTGCCAGCAGCCTACAAGCGGGCTGGAGTGAAGAGACCCAGTACTTC. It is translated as CASSLQAGWSEETQYF.

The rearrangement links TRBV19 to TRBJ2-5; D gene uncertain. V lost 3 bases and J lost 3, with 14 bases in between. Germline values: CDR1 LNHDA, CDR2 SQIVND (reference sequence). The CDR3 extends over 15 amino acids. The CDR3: CASSINLGEKETQYF. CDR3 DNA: TGTGCCAGTAGTATCAACCTTGGGGAAAAAGAGACCCAGTACTTC.

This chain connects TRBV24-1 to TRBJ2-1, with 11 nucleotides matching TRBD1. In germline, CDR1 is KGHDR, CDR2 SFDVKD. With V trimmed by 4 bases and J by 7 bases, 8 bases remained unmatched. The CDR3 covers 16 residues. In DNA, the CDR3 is TGTGCCACCAGTGAGCCCTGGACAGGGGGCCAGAATGAGCAGTTCTTC. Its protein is CATSEPWTGGQNEQFF.

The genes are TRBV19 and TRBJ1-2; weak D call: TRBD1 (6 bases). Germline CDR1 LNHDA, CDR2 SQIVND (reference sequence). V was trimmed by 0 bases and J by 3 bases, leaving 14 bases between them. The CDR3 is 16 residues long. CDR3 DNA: TGTGCCAGTAGTATAGATCTCGGGACACAGTACTATGGCTACACCTTC. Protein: CASSIDLGTQYYGYTF.

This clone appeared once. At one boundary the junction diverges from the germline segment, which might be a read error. Here the CDR3 DNA reads TGTGCCAGCAGGCCGGGACTAGCGGGGGAGCTGTACTTC. Its translation is CASRPGLAGELYF. The V call is TRBV12-3 or TRBV12-4, the J call TRBJ2-7, with TRBD2 matching 14 bases. The CDR3 spans 13 residues.